The TCR beta chain described here comes from a study of T-cell memory formation after mild COVID-19. Study-wide findings and caveats: Clones that contracted from day 15 to 85 were balanced CD4/CD8, while later expanders leaned CD4+. Detection of some responders pre-infection suggested pre-existing cross-reactive memory T cells participated. Shrinking CD4+ clones were chiefly CM and EM; CD8+ ones were chiefly EMRA. Whether day 37 second-wave clones are SARS-CoV-2-specific was not confirmed.

Germline V gene data show CDR1 as MNHNY and CDR2 as SVGAGI (reference sequence). CDR3 length: 14 amino acids. Deletions cut 1 base from V and 4 bases from J, with 5 bases between. Concerning this clonotype itself: Its matching antigen is unknown.

TCRdb fed the 5' RACE reads into MiXCR, producing one record per CDR3 protein. The top ten hold under 25% of the sample, which has 470,000 or so distinct CDR3 sequences, roughly 17% seen once. The source of this sequence is a young man who had mild COVID-19 (a few samples of this study predate the infection). Cell type and time point are not known. Sequenced input: PBMCs or a T cell subset sorted from them (not recorded which). The V gene is TRBV6-6, the J gene TRBJ1-6; D remains unclear. The CDR3 region is CASSYLTYNSPLHF. CDR3 bases: TGTGCCAGCAGTTACTTGACGTATAATTCACCCCTCCACTTT.